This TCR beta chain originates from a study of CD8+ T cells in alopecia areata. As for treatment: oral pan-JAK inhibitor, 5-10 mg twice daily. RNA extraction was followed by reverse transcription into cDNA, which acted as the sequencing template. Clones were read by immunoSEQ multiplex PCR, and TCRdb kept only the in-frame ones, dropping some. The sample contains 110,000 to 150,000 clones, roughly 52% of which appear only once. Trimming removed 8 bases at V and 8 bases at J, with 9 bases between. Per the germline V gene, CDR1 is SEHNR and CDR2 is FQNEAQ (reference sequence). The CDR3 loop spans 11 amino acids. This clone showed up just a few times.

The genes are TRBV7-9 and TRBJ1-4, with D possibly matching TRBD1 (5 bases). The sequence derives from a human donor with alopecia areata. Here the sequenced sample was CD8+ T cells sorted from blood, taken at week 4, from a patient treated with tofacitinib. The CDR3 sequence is CASGAGEKLFF. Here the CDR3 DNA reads TGTGCCAGCGGGGCGGGAGAAAAACTGTTTTTT.